Described below is a single T cell receptor (beta chain) sequence and its context. Antigen: not known. One entry per CDR3 protein, called by TCRdb with MiXCR from the reads. The data show 450,000 to 550,000 distinct CDR3 sequences, about 44% seen once. The data originate from a study of T cell repertoires in cytomegalovirus infection. The TCR sequence derives from a human donor in good health (CMV status not recorded). Some clones in this sample may be carry-over from other donors' samples. This specimen consisted of cultured PBMCs, obtained from culture after CMV antigen stimulation.

The chain's CDR3 is CASLGGNEQFF. CDR3 in DNA: TGTGCCAGCCTCGGGGGGAATGAGCAGTTCTTC. The V call is TRBV7-2, the J call TRBJ2-1; 7 nucleotides line up with TRBD2. The CDR3 contains 11 residues. J lost 7 bases, V lost 8 bases, and 2 bases had no gene match. Germline V gene data show CDR1 as SGHTA and CDR2 as FQGNSA. Full variable domain (outside the CDR3, taken from reference TRBV7-2 and TRBJ2-1): GAGVSQSPSNKVTEKGKDVELRCDPISGHTALYWYRQSLGQGLEFLIYFQGNSAPDKSGLPSDRFSAERTGGSVSTLTIQRTQQEDSAVYLCASLGGNEQFFGPGTRLTVL.